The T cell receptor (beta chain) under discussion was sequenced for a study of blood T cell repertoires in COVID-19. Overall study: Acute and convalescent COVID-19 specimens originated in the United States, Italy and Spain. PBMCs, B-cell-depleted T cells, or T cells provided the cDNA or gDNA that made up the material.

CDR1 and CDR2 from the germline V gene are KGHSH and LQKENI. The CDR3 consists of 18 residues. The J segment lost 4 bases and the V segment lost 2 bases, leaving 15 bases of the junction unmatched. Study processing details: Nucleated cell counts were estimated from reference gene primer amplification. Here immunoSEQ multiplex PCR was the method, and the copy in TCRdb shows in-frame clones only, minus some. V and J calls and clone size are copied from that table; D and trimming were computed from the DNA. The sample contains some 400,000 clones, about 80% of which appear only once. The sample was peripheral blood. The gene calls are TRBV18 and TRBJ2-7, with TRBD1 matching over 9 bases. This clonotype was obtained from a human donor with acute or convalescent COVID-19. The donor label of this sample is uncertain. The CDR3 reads CASSPGRTGARGIYEQYF. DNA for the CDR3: TGTGCCAGCTCACCAGGCCGGACAGGGGCCAGGGGAATATACGAGCAGTACTTC.